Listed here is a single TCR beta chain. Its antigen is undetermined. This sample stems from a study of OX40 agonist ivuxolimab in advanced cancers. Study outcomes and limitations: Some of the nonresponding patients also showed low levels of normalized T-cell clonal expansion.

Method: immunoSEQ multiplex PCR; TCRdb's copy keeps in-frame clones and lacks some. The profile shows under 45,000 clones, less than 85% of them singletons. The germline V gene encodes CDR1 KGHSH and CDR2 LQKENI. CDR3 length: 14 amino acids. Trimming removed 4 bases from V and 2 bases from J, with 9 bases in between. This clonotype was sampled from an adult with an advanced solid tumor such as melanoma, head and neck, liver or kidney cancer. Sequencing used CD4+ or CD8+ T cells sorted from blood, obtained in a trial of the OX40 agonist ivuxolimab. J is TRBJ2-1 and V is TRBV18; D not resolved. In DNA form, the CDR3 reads TGTGCCAGCTCACTGAGCGATACCTACAATGAGCAGTTCTTC. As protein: CASSLSDTYNEQFF.